This T cell receptor (beta chain) is from a study of blood T cell repertoires in COVID-19. Study in general: The study drew acute and convalescent COVID-19 samples from the United States, Italy and Spain.

Germline V gene sequence: CDR1 SNHLY, CDR2 FYNNEI. This CDR3 spans 14 amino acids. Between the trimmed V and J ends, which lost 3 bases and 4 bases, there was a span of 12 bases. TCRdb's table, derived via immunoSEQ multiplex PCR, lists solely in-frame clones and lacks some. The data show some 90,000 clones, more than 70% seen once. The V and J genes are TRBV2 and TRBJ2-5, with D possibly TRBD1 on 6 matching bases. What was sequenced was peripheral blood. This TCR came from a man in his fifties with acute or convalescent COVID-19. This CDR3 is CASSDPTGRETQYF. The CDR3 nucleotides are TGTGCCAGCAGTGACCCGACAGGTCGAGAGACCCAGTACTTC.